This is a list of T cell receptor beta chains from one sample in a study of blood T cells in healthy people across ages. TCRdb used MiXCR to reprocess the 5' RACE reads, holding one entry per CDR3 protein. The sample lists around 1.5 million distinct CDR3 sequences, 42% occurring once. The sequenced sample was blood. Every receptor here comes from a woman aged 18-29 years in good health. The CDR3 runs from the conserved cysteine through the conserved F or W. The D gene is left open where the match is weak. Expanded clones are given a class, and other clones once, few, many or no size at all.

j_call | clone_size | d_call | v_call | cdr3_nt | cdr3_aa
TRBJ2-7 | . | TRBD2 | TRBV10-2 | TGCGCCAGCAGGTCTTTCGGGACTAGCGGGGGGTGGGCCCACGAGCAGTACTTC | CASRSFGTSGGWAHEQYF
TRBJ2-2 | . | . | TRBV6-1 | TGTGCCAGCAGTCTCACCCCATACCAGGGGAACACCGGGGAGCTGTTTTTT | CASSLTPYQGNTGELFF
TRBJ1-2 | . | . | TRBV20-1 | TGCAGTGCTCCTGTAGCTAACTATGGCTACACCTTC | CSAPVANYGYTF
TRBJ1-2 | . | . | TRBV28 | TGTGCCAGCACGGGGGGGGCGGCCTTCGGCTATGGCTACACCTTC | CASTGGAAFGYGYTF
TRBJ2-7 | . | TRBD1 | TRBV6-1 | TGTGCCAGCAGACCCACCCATTGGGACAGTGGGAATCGCTCCTACAATGAGCAGTACTTC | CASRPTHWDSGNRSYNEQYF
TRBJ2-6 | few | . | TRBV27 | TGTGCCATCGGCACTGGGGCCAACGTCCTGACTTTC | CAIGTGANVLTF
TRBJ2-7 | few | . | TRBV6-6 | TGTGCCAGCAGTTACAGGGACCCACACTCCTACGAGCAGTACTTC | CASSYRDPHSYEQYF
TRBJ2-5 | . | TRBD2 | TRBV9 | TGTGCCAGCAGCAAAGCGGGAGGGCCCTCGGAGACCCAGTACTTC | CASSKAGGPSETQYF
TRBJ2-7 | . | TRBD2 | TRBV5-1 | TGCGCCAGCAGCTTCTCTCGGAATAGCGGGAGTCCAAGGGCGTACGAGCAGTACTTC | CASSFSRNSGSPRAYEQYF
TRBJ2-7 | . | . | TRBV18 | TGTGCCAGCGCAACACAGGGCCGCGAGCAGTACTTC | CASATQGREQYF
TRBJ2-5 | . | . | TRBV20-1 | TGCAGTGCTAGAGACAAACAAGAGACCCAGTACTTC | CSARDKQETQYF
TRBJ2-3 | many | TRBD2 | TRBV13 | TGTGCCAGCAGCCCCACCACTAGCGGGACCCGGGATACGCAGTATTTT | CASSPTTSGTRDTQYF
TRBJ1-2 | few | TRBD1 | TRBV7-9 | TGTGCCAGCAGCTACTACGCCGGGACAGGGGATGGCTACACCTTC | CASSYYAGTGDGYTF
TRBJ2-6 | few | TRBD1 | TRBV12-3/TRBV12-4 | TGTGCCAGCAGCAGGGACAGAACTGGGGCCAACGTCCTGACTTTC | CASSRDRTGANVLTF
TRBJ2-3 | few | . | TRBV20-1 | TGCAGTGCTAGAGAGGCTTCCACAGATACGCAGTATTTT | CSAREASTDTQYF
TRBJ1-1 | . | . | TRBV15 | TGTGCCACCAGCAGAGACCGGACGACCCGGATGGCTTTCTTT | CATSRDRTTRMAFF
TRBJ2-5 | . | TRBD1 | TRBV6-2/TRBV6-3 | TGTGCCAGCAGTTACGCAGGACAGGCCCGGGAGACCCAGTACTTC | CASSYAGQARETQYF
TRBJ2-3 | . | . | TRBV7-2 | TGTGCCAGCAGCTTAGGTCGCCCAACCACAGATACGCAGTATTTT | CASSLGRPTTDTQYF
TRBJ1-1 | few | . | TRBV12-3/TRBV12-4 | TGTGCCAGCAGTTTAGCTGGATACAACACTGAAGCTTTCTTT | CASSLAGYNTEAFF
TRBJ2-5 | few | TRBD2 | TRBV27 | TGTGCCAGCAGTTTATATCCCTCAGCTAGCGGGGTGGAGACCCAGTACTTC | CASSLYPSASGVETQYF
TRBJ2-5 | . | TRBD2 | TRBV7-8 | TGTGCCAGCAGCAGACCGGGACTAGCGGGATCACCGAGCTACGGGCAGTACTTC | CASSRPGLAGSPSYGQYF
TRBJ2-5 | few | . | TRBV6-6 | TGTGCCAGCAGCAACCGAGGCAGAAAGCCGTTCGAAGAGACCCAGTACTTC | CASSNRGRKPFEETQYF
TRBJ2-1 | . | . | TRBV6-6 | TGTGCCAGCAGTTACTCGTTGGGGGCGACTAGCAGGCGGGAGCAGTTCTTC | CASSYSLGATSRREQFF
TRBJ1-2 | . | . | TRBV20-1 | TGCAGTGCTAGAGAGACGACAGACAACTATGGCTACACCTTC | CSARETTDNYGYTF
TRBJ2-7 | few | . | TRBV5-1 | TGCGCCAGCAGCCGGGACACCAACTACGAGCAGTACTTC | CASSRDTNYEQYF
TRBJ1-6 | few | . | TRBV7-6 | TGTGCCAGCAGCTTAGGTCAGGCCCATTCACCCCTCCACTTT | CASSLGQAHSPLHF
TRBJ2-2 | . | . | TRBV6-2/TRBV6-3 | TGTGCCAGCACCTCTGACTCGGGGCTGTTTTTT | CASTSDSGLFF
TRBJ2-3 | once | . | TRBV2 | TGTGCCAGCAGTGAACTCGGGACCCCCACAGATACGCAGTATTTT | CASSELGTPTDTQYF
TRBJ1-1 | . | . | TRBV5-1 | TGCGCCGGCAGCTTCCAGGGGAAGAACACTGAAGCTTTCTTT | CAGSFQGKNTEAFF
TRBJ2-1 | . | TRBD1 | TRBV4-1 | TGCGCCAGCAGCCCGGGACAGGGGGGACCCGATGAGCAGTTCTTC | CASSPGQGGPDEQFF
TRBJ2-3 | few | . | TRBV12-3/TRBV12-4 | TGTGCCAGCAGTCGGGACCGTCCCCCAGATACGCAGTATTTT | CASSRDRPPDTQYF
TRBJ2-1 | few | TRBD1 | TRBV9 | TGTGCCAGCAGCGGCAAGACAGGGCCCCTCGGGAATGAGCAGTTCTTC | CASSGKTGPLGNEQFF
TRBJ2-5 | . | . | TRBV12-3/TRBV12-4 | TGTGCCAGCAGTTTTTATCGGGGTTTCCAAGAGACCCAGTACTTC | CASSFYRGFQETQYF
TRBJ2-2 | . | . | TRBV9 | TGTGCCAGCAGCGTATCGGGCGGCATGAGGCTCACCGGGGAGCTGTTTTTT | CASSVSGGMRLTGELFF
TRBJ2-7 | once | . | TRBV7-2 | TGTGCCAGCAGCTTAGGGGCCTACTCCTCCGACAATGAGCAGTACTTC | CASSLGAYSSDNEQYF
TRBJ2-3 | . | . | TRBV5-1 | TGCGCCAGCAGCTCCTCCGGGACGGCGACCAGCACAGATACGCAGTATTTT | CASSSSGTATSTDTQYF
TRBJ1-4 | few | TRBD1 | TRBV20-1 | TGCAGTGCTAGCCAACCCGGGACAGGAGGTGAAAAACTGTTTTTT | CSASQPGTGGEKLFF
TRBJ1-5 | . | . | TRBV4-2 | TGTGCCAGCAGCCAAGCTTGGGGGGATCAGCCCCAGCATTTT | CASSQAWGDQPQHF
TRBJ2-7 | . | TRBD1 | TRBV14 | TGTGCCAGCAGCCAACCGGGACAGTTAACCTACGAGCAGTACTTC | CASSQPGQLTYEQYF
TRBJ2-7 | . | TRBD1 | TRBV12-3/TRBV12-4 | TGTGCCAGCAGTTTGGGACAGGCCCTCGAGCAGTACTTC | CASSLGQALEQYF
TRBJ2-1 | . | . | TRBV24-1 | TGTGCCACCAGTGCAGGGGGGGTAAGCTCCTACAATGAGCAGTTCTTC | CATSAGGVSSYNEQFF
TRBJ2-1 | once | . | TRBV11-2 | TGTGCCAGCAGCTTGGGAACGGGAGTAGTGGGTGAGCAGTTCTTC | CASSLGTGVVGEQFF
TRBJ2-3 | few | . | TRBV28 | TGTGCCAGCAGTCCGATAGGGTCGGCCGGAGGAGATACGCAGTATTTT | CASSPIGSAGGDTQYF
TRBJ1-3 | . | . | TRBV18 | TGTGCCAGCTCACCACAGAGGGCGGCTGGAAACACCATATATTTT | CASSPQRAAGNTIYF
TRBJ2-7 | . | . | TRBV2 | TGTGCCAGCAGTGACCCCGAGGGGCTCGCCGGGTACTTC | CASSDPEGLAGYF
TRBJ2-1 | . | . | TRBV2 | TGTGCCAGCAGTGGGGCTGGGGGCAAGCGGCAGTTCTTC | CASSGAGGKRQFF
TRBJ2-3 | . | TRBD2 | TRBV9 | TGTGCCAGCAGCGTAGGTGACCAGCGGGGGGGCCCGGATACGCAGTATTTT | CASSVGDQRGGPDTQYF
TRBJ2-1 | few | . | TRBV4-2 | TGTGCCAGCAGCCAAGAGAGTCTAGCGAGCTCCTACAATGAGCAGTTCTTC | CASSQESLASSYNEQFF
TRBJ1-2 | . | . | TRBV15 | TGTGCCACCAGCAGAGGGAAGGGGTCTAACTATGGCTACACCTTC | CATSRGKGSNYGYTF
TRBJ1-1 | many | . | TRBV20-1 | TGCAGTGCGCCATTCGAGGGATCAGGCACTGAAGCTTTCTTT | CSAPFEGSGTEAFF
TRBJ2-3 | few | . | TRBV6-5 | TGTGCCAGCAGTTACAGGGGGGACATGGTCGATACGCAGTATTTT | CASSYRGDMVDTQYF
TRBJ2-1 | . | TRBD2 | TRBV6-1 | TGTGCCAGCAGGCCCAGGACTAGCGGGGGGGGTCTGGGTGAGCAGTTCTTC | CASRPRTSGGGLGEQFF
TRBJ2-4 | . | TRBD1 | TRBV11-2 | TGTGCCAGCAGCTCCGACAGGGCGAAAAACATTCAGTACTTC | CASSSDRAKNIQYF
TRBJ2-1 | . | . | TRBV28 | TGTGCCAGCAGTTTAGACGGAGGTACCTACAATGAGCAGTTCTTC | CASSLDGGTYNEQFF
TRBJ2-5 | few | TRBD2 | TRBV20-1 | TGCAGTGCTATAAATTGGACTAGCGGGGGACCGCAAGAGACCCAGTACTTC | CSAINWTSGGPQETQYF
TRBJ2-1 | . | . | TRBV29-1 | TGCAGCGTTGGGGCCCTAGTACGCTACTTAGCCTACAATGAGCAGTTCTTC | CSVGALVRYLAYNEQFF
TRBJ2-7 | few | . | TRBV2 | TGTGCCAGCAGTTTACAGGGTGCCGAGCAGTACTTC | CASSLQGAEQYF
TRBJ2-7 | few | . | TRBV27 | TGTGCCAGCAGTTTGAAGGGATACTCCTACGAGCAGTACTTC | CASSLKGYSYEQYF